Listed below are T cell receptor beta chains from one sample, sequenced in a study of blood T cell repertoires in COVID-19. Assay used: immunoSEQ multiplex PCR; TCRdb lists only in-frame clones, some missing. The sample holds about 210,000 clones, approximately 86% seen once. The specimen sequenced was PBMCs or T cells enriched from blood (not recorded which). These receptors all stem from a woman aged 25-40 years who had been exposed to COVID-19. The CDR3 runs from the conserved cysteine through the conserved F or W. A D gene is named only where the DNA matches it firmly. Part of the rows lack a size; the others show once, few, many or a class for expanded clones.

clone_size,d_call,j_call,v_call,cdr3_aa,cdr3_nt
once,TRBD2,TRBJ2-1,TRBV19,CASSIGRGGDNEQFF,TGTGCCAGTAGTATAGGGCGGGGGGGAGACAATGAGCAGTTCTTC
NA,NA,TRBJ1-2,TRBV11-2,CASSLVADYGYTF,TGTGCCAGCAGCCTAGTGGCAGACTATGGCTACACCTTC
NA,TRBD1,TRBJ2-1,TRBV5-1,CASSLTTGGNEQFF,TGCGCCAGCAGCTTGACGACAGGGGGCAATGAGCAGTTCTTC
NA,NA,TRBJ2-3,TRBV6-5,CASGGGSVDTQYF,TGTGCCAGCGGAGGGGGCTCGGTAGATACGCAGTATTTT
NA,TRBD1,TRBJ1-2,TRBV5-1,CASRQGTAINYGYTF,TGCGCCAGCAGACAGGGGACCGCTATTAACTATGGCTACACCTTC
once,TRBD2,TRBJ2-1,TRBV4-1,CASSTGVAGGYNEQFF,TGCGCCAGCAGCACCGGGGTAGCGGGGGGGTACAATGAGCAGTTCTTC
NA,TRBD1,TRBJ2-7,TRBV5-1,CASSPDRASYEQYF,TGCGCCAGCAGCCCGGACAGGGCCTCCTACGAGCAGTACTTC
NA,TRBD1,TRBJ1-5,TRBV10-3,CAISATGQGQPQHF,TGTGCCATCAGTGCCACGGGACAGGGACAGCCCCAGCATTTT
few,NA,TRBJ2-7,TRBV21-1,CASSKVRVRYEQYF,TGTGCCAGCAGCAAAGTCCGGGTTCGATACGAGCAGTACTTC
NA,NA,TRBJ2-7,TRBV3-1/TRBV3-2,CASSRLGSYEQYF,TGTGCCAGCAGTAGACTAGGGTCCTACGAGCAGTACTTC
NA,NA,TRBJ2-4,TRBV14,CASSQLNRAGKNIQYF,TGTGCCAGCAGCCAGCTTAACAGGGCGGGCAAAAACATTCAGTACTTC
NA,NA,TRBJ1-6,TRBV19,CASSIQGRNSPLHF,TGTGCCAGTAGTATCCAGGGTAGAAATTCACCCCTCCACTTT
NA,TRBD1,TRBJ1-3,TRBV7-2,CASSHDRERTGNTIYF,TGTGCCAGCAGCCATGACAGGGAGCGGACTGGAAACACCATATATTTT
NA,NA,TRBJ1-5,TRBV19,CASSQGMRNDGNQPQHF,TGTGCCAGTAGTCAAGGTATGAGGAATGACGGCAATCAGCCCCAGCATTTT
NA,TRBD1,TRBJ1-4,TRBV5-5,CASSSSTGSGEKLFF,TGTGCCAGCAGCTCCTCGACAGGGAGTGGGGAAAAACTGTTTTTT
NA,NA,TRBJ1-5,TRBV2,CASRGLEDQPQHF,TGTGCCAGCAGGGGACTCGAGGATCAGCCCCAGCATTTT
few,TRBD1,TRBJ1-2,TRBV5-1,CASSPAGTGGYGYTF,TGCGCCAGCAGCCCCGCCGGGACAGGGGGCTATGGCTACACCTTC
once,NA,TRBJ1-6,TRBV28,CASSPPGIRGSPLHF,TGTGCCAGCAGTCCACCGGGGATAAGGGGGTCACCCCTCCACTTT
many,NA,TRBJ2-1,TRBV2,CASSEWSSYNEQFF,TGTGCCAGCAGTGAATGGAGCTCCTACAATGAGCAGTTCTTC
NA,TRBD1,TRBJ1-1,TRBV7-6,CASSPTGPLNTEAFF,TGTGCCAGCAGCCCGACAGGGCCATTGAACACTGAAGCTTTCTTT
NA,TRBD1,TRBJ1-2,TRBV5-1,CASSPQGANYGYTF,TGCGCCAGCAGCCCACAGGGGGCTAACTATGGCTACACCTTC
NA,NA,TRBJ1-1,TRBV3-1/TRBV3-2,CASSHVWQMNTEAFF,TGTGCCAGCAGCCACGTTTGGCAAATGAACACTGAAGCTTTCTTT
NA,TRBD2,TRBJ2-5,TRBV6-5,CASTGAGGLETQYF,TGTGCCAGCACCGGGGCGGGGGGCTTGGAGACCCAGTACTTC
NA,TRBD2,TRBJ2-1,TRBV7-9,CASSLGGGSYNEQFF,TGTGCCAGCAGCTTAGGGGGGGGATCCTACAATGAGCAGTTCTTC